Listed below are T cell receptor beta chains from one sample, sequenced in a study of blood T cells in healthy people across ages. TCRdb used MiXCR to reprocess the 5' RACE reads, holding one entry per CDR3 protein. Altogether some 1.6 million distinct CDR3 sequences are present, about 31% being singletons, with the ten largest covering 11%. The sample consisted of blood. Receptors originate from a woman aged 25 to 39 in good health. CDR3s include the opening cysteine and the closing phenylalanine or tryptophan. D genes are given only for firm matches. Some rows mark clone size as missing; the rest say once, few, many or name a class of expanded clone.

TRBV27	TRBJ2-3	.	TRBD2	TGTGCCAGCAGTTCCATGCGGGAGGGCCCACATACGCAGTATTTT	CASSSMREGPHTQYF
TRBV20-1	TRBJ2-5	few	TRBD1	TGCAGTGCTAAGCCCCTCAGGGGGCAGGAGACCCAGTACTTC	CSAKPLRGQETQYF
TRBV9	TRBJ2-5	many	TRBD2	TGTGCCAGCAGCGTACTAGCGGGAGGGCAAGAGACCCAGTACTTC	CASSVLAGGQETQYF
TRBV12-3/TRBV12-4	TRBJ1-4	few	TRBD1	TGTGCCAGCAGTACAACGACAGGGAAGGCGGAAAAACTGTTTTTT	CASSTTTGKAEKLFF
TRBV4-1	TRBJ2-3	few	TRBD2	TGCGCCAGCAGCCAAGGGGCTAGCGGGGGGCGGGTTACTAGCACAGATACGCAGTATTTT	CASSQGASGGRVTSTDTQYF
TRBV2	TRBJ2-1	.	TRBD1	TGTGCCAGCAACAGGGGGTCATCCAATGAGCAGTTCTTC	CASNRGSSNEQFF
TRBV20-1	TRBJ2-5	.	.	TGCAGTGCTAGATGGGGGGCGCGGGACCCCCAAGAGACCCAGTACTTC	CSARWGARDPQETQYF
TRBV7-9	TRBJ2-1	few	.	TGTGCCAGCAGCTTCGGGGGACGCTACAATGAGCAGTTCTTC	CASSFGGRYNEQFF
TRBV6-1	TRBJ1-4	.	TRBD1	TGTGCCTCCCGGGACAGGGCCTATGAAAAACTGTTTTTT	CASRDRAYEKLFF
TRBV20-1	TRBJ1-5	once	.	TGCAGTGCTAGCCGCCGGGACGGCTACTTAGGGAGGCATTTT	CSASRRDGYLGRHF
TRBV7-9	TRBJ2-1	.	TRBD2	TGTGCCAGCAGCGCCGGACTAGCGGGAGTCTATGAGCAGTTCTTC	CASSAGLAGVYEQFF
TRBV29-1	TRBJ2-5	.	.	TGCAGCGTTGAAGATGGGGGACCGGGACTGAGCGAAGAGACCCAGTACTTC	CSVEDGGPGLSEETQYF
TRBV2	TRBJ2-1	.	.	TGTGCCAGCAGTGGCGACCAAACCTACTACAATGAGCAGTTCTTC	CASSGDQTYYNEQFF
TRBV9	TRBJ2-7	.	TRBD2	TGTGCCAGCAGCCCTCGAACGGGACTAGCGAGCGAGCAGTACTTC	CASSPRTGLASEQYF
TRBV5-1	TRBJ2-1	.	.	TGCGCCAGCAGCTTTGGTGACAGGGAGGGGACCCAGTTCTTC	CASSFGDREGTQFF
TRBV12-3/TRBV12-4	TRBJ1-6	.	.	TGTGCCAGCAGTTTTAAAGGTTTTGGACAGACTAATTCACCCCTCCACTTT	CASSFKGFGQTNSPLHF
TRBV3-1	TRBJ1-4	.	.	TGTGCCAGCAGCCCGACAGGATCCCGTGGAAATGAAAAACTGTTTTTT	CASSPTGSRGNEKLFF
TRBV6-6	TRBJ1-2	few	.	TGTGCCAGCAGTTTCCTCAGGGGAGGAAGTGGCTACACCTTC	CASSFLRGGSGYTF
TRBV9	TRBJ1-2	.	.	TGTGCCAGCAGCGTAGTTGGGACGGCTCGAGGGGGTGGCTACACCTTC	CASSVVGTARGGGYTF
TRBV6-2/TRBV6-3	TRBJ2-3	.	TRBD1	TGTGCCAGCCTCTCCAAGAGGGACAGCAACACAGATACGCAGTATTTT	CASLSKRDSNTDTQYF
TRBV28	TRBJ1-2	.	.	TGTGCCAGCAGTTCAGCCGGACATTTGGCCTATGGCTACACCTTC	CASSSAGHLAYGYTF
TRBV12-3/TRBV12-4	TRBJ2-5	.	.	TGTGCCAGCAGACCCACAGGGCGGGAGACCCAGTACTTC	CASRPTGRETQYF
TRBV7-3	TRBJ2-3	.	.	TGTGCCAGCAGCTTACAAGGGACCCCAGGGTCAGATACGCAGTATTTT	CASSLQGTPGSDTQYF
TRBV28	TRBJ2-7	.	TRBD2	TGTGCCAGCAGGCCGGGACTAGCCTATTACGAGCAGTACTTC	CASRPGLAYYEQYF
TRBV6-5	TRBJ1-2	few	.	TGTGCCAGCAGCCCTGGGACATCAAAGGAAGGCTACACCTTC	CASSPGTSKEGYTF
TRBV7-2	TRBJ2-1	few	.	TGTGCCAGCAGGGGACCGATCAATGAGCAGTTCTTC	CASRGPINEQFF
TRBV20-1	TRBJ1-1	.	.	TGCAGTCCCCCGAGGGTCACTGAAGCTTTCTTT	CSPPRVTEAFF